This is a list of T cell receptor beta chains from one sample in a study of long-term antiretroviral therapy in people with HIV. Assay used: immunoSEQ multiplex PCR; TCRdb lists only in-frame clones, some missing. There are 15,000 or so clones in the sample; around 88% occur only once, and roughly 15% lies in the top ten. Specimen: unsorted PBMCs, collected 2.3 years before starting antiretroviral therapy. The receptors here all came from a woman in her twenties or thirties with HIV. CDR3s include the opening cysteine and the closing phenylalanine or tryptophan. A D gene is named only where the DNA matches it firmly. A row's size may be missing; if present it is once, few, many or a size class.

- | few | 14 | TRBJ1-2 | TRBV4-1 | CASASFSANYGYTF | TGCGCCAGCGCCTCCTTCTCCGCTAACTATGGCTACACCTTC
- | - | 16 | TRBJ1-2 | TRBV7-2 | CASRIGGQRDLYGYTF | TGTGCCAGCAGAATAGGGGGTCAGAGGGACCTATATGGCTACACCTTC
- | - | 15 | TRBJ1-4 | TRBV9 | CASSAARTVNEKLFF | TGTGCCAGCAGCGCCGCCCGGACAGTTAATGAAAAACTGTTTTTT
TRBD1 | - | 15 | TRBJ2-7 | TRBV5-4 | CASSSGRDSSYEQYF | TGTGCCAGCAGCTCCGGACGGGACAGCTCCTACGAGCAGTACTTC
TRBD1 | once | 17 | TRBJ1-4 | TRBV5-1 | CASSTGQIVATNEKLFF | TGCGCCAGCAGCACGGGACAGATAGTAGCAACTAATGAAAAACTGTTTTTT
TRBD2 | - | 14 | TRBJ2-1 | TRBV19 | CASRRGLGSYEQFF | TGTGCCAGCAGGAGGGGACTAGGATCTTATGAGCAGTTCTTC
- | - | 15 | TRBJ1-1 | TRBV30 | CAWSVLAGVWTEAFF | TGTGCCTGGAGTGTTTTGGCAGGGGTATGGACTGAAGCTTTCTTT
- | - | 13 | TRBJ2-7 | TRBV2 | CASSEQGRDEQYF | TGTGCCAGCAGTGAACAGGGTCGGGACGAGCAGTACTTC
TRBD1 | - | 16 | TRBJ1-1 | TRBV7-2 | CASSFGQGALSTEAFF | TGTGCCAGCAGCTTCGGACAGGGGGCATTGAGTACTGAAGCTTTCTTT
- | - | 15 | TRBJ2-5 | TRBV2 | CASSTGTSGQETQYF | TGTGCCAGCAGCACAGGGACTTCGGGGCAAGAGACCCAGTACTTC
TRBD2 | - | 14 | TRBJ2-7 | TRBV19 | CASMGRGGVYEQYF | TGTGCCAGCATGGGGCGGGGGGGAGTCTACGAGCAGTACTTC
- | - | 15 | TRBJ2-2 | TRBV5-1 | CASSEGGTAQGELFF | TGCGCCAGCAGCGAAGGTGGGACCGCACAAGGGGAGCTGTTTTTT
- | - | 13 | TRBJ2-5 | TRBV4-3 | CASSRGPGETQYF | TGCGCCAGCAGCCGGGGCCCGGGGGAGACCCAGTACTTC
- | - | 16 | TRBJ1-5 | TRBV7-8 | CASSPLRTESNQPQHF | TGTGCCAGCAGCCCGCTTAGGACCGAAAGCAATCAGCCCCAGCATTTT
- | - | 13 | TRBJ2-1 | TRBV7-9 | CATERFSYNEQFF | TGTGCCACCGAGCGGTTCTCCTACAATGAGCAGTTCTTC
TRBD2 | - | 19 | TRBJ2-1 | TRBV19 | CASSIRGLAGETGRNEQFF | TGTGCCAGTAGTATCCGGGGACTAGCGGGGGAAACTGGTCGCAATGAGCAGTTCTTC
- | - | 14 | TRBJ2-5 | TRBV5-4 | CASSSDRRSETQYF | TGTGCCAGCAGCTCGGACCGGCGTTCAGAGACCCAGTACTTC
- | - | 15 | TRBJ1-1 | TRBV7-9 | CASSPHRGRSTEAFF | TGTGCCAGCAGCCCCCACCGGGGGCGAAGCACTGAAGCTTTCTTT
TRBD1 | once | 14 | TRBJ1-6 | TRBV7-2 | CASNPGQGFSPLHF | TGTGCCAGCAACCCGGGACAGGGCTTTTCACCCCTCCACTTT
- | - | 16 | TRBJ1-3 | TRBV18 | CASSPPITTGGNTIYF | TGTGCCAGCTCACCCCCGATCACGACAGGTGGAAACACCATATATTTT
TRBD1 | - | 15 | TRBJ1-2 | TRBV29-1 | CSAVITGTVNYGYTF | TGCAGCGCCGTAATAACCGGGACAGTAAACTATGGCTACACCTTC
- | - | 14 | TRBJ1-2 | TRBV9 | CASSVPGLAYGYTF | TGTGCCAGCAGCGTTCCGGGGCTAGCCTATGGCTACACCTTC
- | - | 16 | TRBJ2-2 | TRBV7-9 | CASSPTSGASTGELFF | TGTGCCAGCAGCCCCACCTCGGGGGCGAGCACCGGGGAGCTGTTTTTT
- | once | 14 | TRBJ1-2 | TRBV6-1 | CASSERNSLGGYTF | TGTGCCAGCAGTGAAAGGAACAGTCTGGGGGGCTACACCTTC
- | - | 14 | TRBJ2-2 | TRBV27 | CASNLGAGTGELFF | TGTGCCAGCAATTTGGGCGCGGGCACCGGGGAGCTGTTTTTT
TRBD1 | - | 12 | TRBJ1-1 | TRBV30 | CASGQGRTEAFF | TGTGCCTCGGGACAGGGTCGCACTGAAGCTTTCTTT
- | - | 14 | TRBJ2-2 | TRBV10-3 | CAISGRRGTGELFF | TGTGCCATCAGTGGCAGACGGGGCACCGGGGAGCTGTTTTTT
- | - | 19 | TRBJ1-6 | TRBV23-1 | CASSQSFSGRVKRYSPLHF | TGCGCCAGCAGTCAATCGTTTTCGGGCAGGGTCAAGAGGTATTCACCCCTCCACTTT
- | - | 14 | TRBJ1-6 | TRBV7-2 | CASSDTGFLSPLHF | TGTGCCAGCAGCGATACAGGGTTTCTTTCACCCCTCCACTTT
- | - | 15 | TRBJ2-1 | TRBV4-3 | CASSQEAPPYNEQFF | TGCGCCAGCAGCCAAGAAGCCCCACCTTACAATGAGCAGTTCTTC
TRBD1 | - | 17 | TRBJ1-3 | TRBV9 | CASSGGWTGATGNTIYF | TGTGCCAGCAGCGGAGGATGGACAGGGGCTACTGGAAACACCATATATTTT
- | - | 15 | TRBJ2-2 | TRBV29-1 | CSVLGQTRNTGELFF | TGCAGCGTCCTCGGACAGACTCGGAACACCGGGGAGCTGTTTTTT
TRBD1 | - | 12 | TRBJ1-2 | TRBV7-2 | CASSQDRVGYTF | TGTGCCAGCAGCCAAGACAGGGTGGGCTACACCTTC
- | - | 13 | TRBJ2-1 | TRBV2 | CASRGRVYNEQFF | TGTGCCAGCAGGGGCAGGGTCTACAATGAGCAGTTCTTC